The 4 T cell receptor beta chains listed next were all sequenced from one sample in a study of blood T cell repertoires in COVID-19. Clones were read by immunoSEQ multiplex PCR, and TCRdb kept only the in-frame ones, dropping some. The sample yields about 270,000 clones, about four fifths seen once. Sample: peripheral blood. These receptors originate from a woman between 45 and 60 years old who had recovered from COVID-19.

This clone appeared once. The genes are TRBV5-1 and TRBJ2-2, with TRBD2 matching over 8 bases. Trimming took 7 bases from V and 6 from J; bases not matched to a gene: 11. The V gene's germline CDR1 is SGHRS and CDR2 YFSETQ. This CDR3 contains 15 residues. The CDR3 sequence: CASRPASGSPGELFF. The CDR3 nucleotides are TGCGCCAGCCGACCGGCCAGCGGGAGTCCCGGGGAGCTGTTTTTT.

The V and J genes are TRBV4-2 and TRBJ1-2; perhaps TRBD1 as D (6 bases). Germline V CDR1 and CDR2: LGHNA, YNFKEQ. Deletions cut 4 bases from V and 2 bases from J, with 20 bases between. There are 17 residues in the CDR3. The CDR3 spells CASSPPNSGTSNYGYTF. The CDR3 coding sequence is TGTGCCAGCAGCCCACCCAATTCCGGGACATCGAACTATGGCTACACCTTC.

The rearrangement joins TRBV10-3 to TRBJ2-2; 13 bases map to TRBD2. This CDR3 spans 17 amino acids. Germline V gives CDR1 ENHRY, CDR2 SYGVKD. V trimming: 5 bases; J trimming: 6 bases; junction bases outside the gene matches: 9. The CDR3, as DNA: TGTGCCATCAGTCCTAGGACTAGCGGGAGTATTCCCGGGGAGCTGTTTTTT. As protein: CAISPRTSGSIPGELFF.

This sequence joins TRBV11-2 and TRBJ2-7, with TRBD1 identical over 9 bases. Germline V gene sequence: CDR1 SGHAT, CDR2 FQNNGV. The V segment lost 7 bases and the J segment 0 bases; nucleotides outside the gene matches: 7. The CDR3 loop spans 15 amino acids. Here the CDR3 reads CASTQDRGSSYEQYF. The CDR3 bases are TGTGCCAGCACCCAAGACAGGGGGAGCTCCTACGAGCAGTACTTC.